This T cell receptor beta chain was documented in a study of shared clonotypes between healthy human individuals. This CDR3 contains 14 residues. The ends were cut back, 5 bases at V and 4 bases at J, with 14 bases in the middle. Germline CDR1 is MNHEY and CDR2 is SMNVEV (reference sequence). All donors qualified as healthy HIV-negative adults and had experienced no recent acute infections or vaccinations. Genomic DNA per cell subset filled all wells of several immunoSEQ plates. The method was immunoSEQ multiplex PCR; TCRdb's version includes in-frame clones alone and lacks a portion of them. Among some 240,000 clones listed, over 50% were seen once.

This clonotype was sampled from a man younger than 45 in good health. The source material was memory CD4+ T cells sorted from blood. Subset: CD45RA-negative fraction. This sequence joins TRBV27 and TRBJ1-2; TRBD1 might be the D (5 bases). The CDR3 protein is CASSRGGPSYGYTF. DNA of the CDR3: TGTGCCAGCAGTCGCGGGGGACCGTCCTATGGCTACACCTTC.